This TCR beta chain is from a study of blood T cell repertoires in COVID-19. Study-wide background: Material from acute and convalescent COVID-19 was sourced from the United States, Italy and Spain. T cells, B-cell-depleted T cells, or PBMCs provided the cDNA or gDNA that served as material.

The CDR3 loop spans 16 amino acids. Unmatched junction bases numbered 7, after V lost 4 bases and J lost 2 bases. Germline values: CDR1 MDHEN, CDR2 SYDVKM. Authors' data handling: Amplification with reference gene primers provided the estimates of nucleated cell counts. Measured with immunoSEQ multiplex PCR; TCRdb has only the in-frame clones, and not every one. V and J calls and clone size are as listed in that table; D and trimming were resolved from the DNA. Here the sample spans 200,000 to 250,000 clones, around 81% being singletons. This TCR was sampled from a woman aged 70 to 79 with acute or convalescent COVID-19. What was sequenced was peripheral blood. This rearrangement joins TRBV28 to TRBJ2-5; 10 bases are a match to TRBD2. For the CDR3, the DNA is TGTGCCAGCAGTTCCCCTAGCGGGAGAACACAAGAGACCCAGTACTTC. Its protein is CASSSPSGRTQETQYF.